What follows are 5 T cell receptor beta chains derived from one specimen sequenced in a study of cytomegalovirus exposure and HLA in healthy donors. A multiplex PCR was run with 60 Vbeta primers and 13 Jbeta primers. The method was immunoSEQ multiplex PCR; TCRdb's version includes in-frame clones alone and lacks a portion of them. The repertoire consists of about 190,000 clones, with about 81% occurring once and the leading ten covering about 0.8%. The sequencing input was PBMCs. The receptors were gathered from a young woman in good health and CMV-seronegative.

The genes are TRBV30 and TRBJ1-5, with 7 bases matching TRBD1. With 7 bases clipped from V and 0 bases from J, the junction kept 3 bases outside the gene matches. Germline CDR1 and CDR2: GTSNPN and SVGIG (reference sequence). The CDR3 contains 13 residues. The CDR3 region has the DNA TGTGCCTTTACAGGGGTTAGCAATCAGCCCCAGCATTTT. Protein sequence: CAFTGVSNQPQHF.

This chain links TRBV7-9 with TRBJ2-1; 7 bases map to TRBD2. CDR1 and CDR2 (germline): SEHNR, FQNEAQ (reference sequence). The CDR3 has 15 residues. The V gene end was trimmed by 5 bases and the J gene end by 8 bases; junction bases not matched to a gene: 12. CDR3 sequence (DNA): TGTGCCAGCAGCCACGTGGGCGGGGGAGTAGATGAGCAGTTCTTC. As protein: CASSHVGGGVDEQFF.

This chain uses TRBV6-6 with TRBJ2-5, with TRBD2 matching 7 bases. Germline CDR1 MNHNY, CDR2 SVGAGI (reference sequence). V lost 7 bases to trimming and J lost 5 bases; unmatched junction nucleotides: 7. The CDR3 has 13 residues. This chain's CDR3 is CASTQRGLETQYF. CDR3 DNA: TGTGCCAGCACTCAGCGGGGATTGGAGACCCAGTACTTC.

For the CDR3, the DNA is TGTGCCAGCACCGGCGGGACAGGCGACTACGAGCAGTACTTC. It codes for CASTGGTGDYEQYF. This sequence joins TRBV28 and TRBJ2-7, with TRBD1 matching 8 bases. From germline, CDR1 is MDHEN and CDR2 SYDVKM. Trimming took 7 bases from V and 3 from J; bases not matched to a gene: 8. This CDR3 is 14 amino acids long.

The chain employs TRBV6-5 and TRBJ1-6, with TRBD1 matching over 7 bases. The CDR3 is 14 residues long. Germline lookup yields CDR1 MNHEY and CDR2 SVGAGI. With V trimmed by 5 bases and J by 11 bases, 9 bases remained unmatched. The CDR3 region is CASSLDRERTPLHF. As DNA, the CDR3 is TGTGCCAGCAGTCTCGACAGGGAAAGAACACCCCTCCACTTT.